One T cell receptor beta chain is described in this entry. The target antigen is unknown. The sample originates from a study of Graves' ophthalmopathy and Graves' hyperthyroidism. Study results and caveats: Ophthalmopathy could be told apart from stable hyperthyroidism by a 13-signature model (under 90% sensitivity, around 84% specificity).

Amplification of the TCR beta CDR3 regions used RNA transcripts (as template). Second-round multiplex PCR followed a first-round RT-PCR using HTBI primers. TCRdb used MiXCR to reprocess the multiplex PCR reads, holding one entry per CDR3 protein. Of over a million distinct CDR3 sequences listed, about 40% are singletons. This CDR3 region has 12 residues. V gave up 3 bases and J gave up 8 bases, with 11 bases separating them. Germline assignment: CDR1 SGHTA and CDR2 FQGTGA. This TCR came from an adult man with Graves' hyperthyroidism. Sequenced: peripheral blood or thyroid tissue (not recorded which). V usage is TRBV7-3 and J usage is TRBJ2-7, with a weak D call TRBD1 (6 bases). CDR3 nucleotide sequence: TGTGCCAGCAGCTTCACAGGGTCCCAGCAGTACTTC. Amino acid sequence: CASSFTGSQQYF.